These 6 T cell receptor beta chains came from one sample sequenced in a study of vaccination effects on CD4 cells after COVID-19. The assay was immunoSEQ multiplex PCR, and TCRdb's table has in-frame clones only and misses some. This repertoire shows about 69,000 clones, around 70% found once; its top ten account for 1.5% to 1.8%. Peptide-pool stimulation followed by sequencing identified expanded antigen-specific CD4+ clonotypes in the ViraFEST assay. An approximately 10-day culture period preceded the isolation of CD4+ T cells. It was two doses of either the BNT162b2 or mRNA-1273 vaccine that participants received. Their recognized antigens are unknown. Sample: CD4+ T cells from PBMCs cultured with HCoV-229E spike peptides, taken after COVID-19 vaccination. The receptors originated from a human donor who received a COVID-19 vaccine.

The CDR3 DNA reads as TGTGCCAGCCGAAGAGGGGGCGGGGGGCACAATGAGCAGTTCTTC. This gives the protein CASRRGGGGHNEQFF. The gene calls are TRBV7-2 and TRBJ2-1; a possible D gene is TRBD2 (8 bases). V lost 8 bases, J lost 5 bases, and 19 bases lay in between. CDR1 is SGHTA and CDR2 is FQGNSA in the germline V gene. The CDR3 is 15 amino acids.

V is TRBV5-1 and J is TRBJ2-2; D is perhaps TRBD1 (6 bases). Germline lookup yields CDR1 SGHRS and CDR2 YFSETQ. The germline V and J ends were trimmed by 2 bases and 2 bases, with 13 bases remaining between them. The CDR3 consists of 16 residues. The CDR3 region is CASSFSPGVNTGELFF. The CDR3 region has the DNA TGCGCCAGCAGCTTTTCTCCAGGGGTTAACACCGGGGAGCTGTTTTTT.

The chain couples TRBV5-6 to TRBJ1-2; 9 nucleotides align to TRBD1. Germline CDR1 and CDR2: SGHDT and YYEEEE. The CDR3 covers 15 residues. With 4 bases clipped from V and 8 bases from J, the junction kept 12 bases outside the gene matches. The CDR3 nucleotides read TGTGCCAGCAGCGTAGGACAGGGGTCCTCTGGGGGCTACACCTTC. Encoded protein: CASSVGQGSSGGYTF.

The CDR3 reads CAWRPDRGATEAFF. DNA of the CDR3: TGTGCCTGGAGACCCGACAGGGGAGCCACTGAAGCTTTCTTT. This chain uses TRBV30 with TRBJ1-1, with 8 bases lining up with TRBD1. V gave up 3 bases and J gave up 4 bases; unmatched junction bases: 7. The CDR3 is made up of 14 amino acids. From germline, CDR1 is GTSNPN and CDR2 SVGIG (reference sequence).

The chain couples TRBV24-1 to TRBJ2-1; unclear D gene. V gave up 4 bases and J gave up 8 bases, with 14 bases separating them. This CDR3 is 14 amino acids long. Germline V gives CDR1 KGHDR, CDR2 SFDVKD. The CDR3 loop is CATSDPRAAHEQFF. The CDR3 DNA follows: TGTGCCACCAGTGACCCCCGGGCCGCGCATGAGCAGTTCTTC.

The rearrangement uses TRBV7-2 and TRBJ2-4, with 8 bases matching TRBD2. CDR3 size: 16 residues. Germline CDR1 and CDR2: SGHTA and FQGNSA. The V gene end was trimmed by 1 base and the J gene end by 11 bases; junction bases not matched to a gene: 13. The CDR3 DNA follows: TGTGCCAGCAGCTTAGGCACGGGGGGGCCTGCTCACGTTCAGTACTTC. Its translation: CASSLGTGGPAHVQYF.